This entry concerns a single TCR beta chain. This sample is drawn from a study of cytomegalovirus exposure and HLA in healthy donors. Samples came from healthy bone marrow donors. This CDR3 spans 14 amino acids. Trimming took off 1 base at V and 2 bases at J, with 8 bases between the two ends. The germline V gene has CDR1 MGHDK and CDR2 SYGVNS. Both 60 Vbeta primers and 13 Jbeta primers went into the PCR. TCRdb keeps only in-frame clones here, not all; method: immunoSEQ multiplex PCR. The sample consists of 150,000 to 200,000 clones, roughly 85% of them appearing once. The source material was PBMCs. The receptor was isolated from a boy aged 2-9 years in good health and CMV-seronegative. V is TRBV25-1 and J is TRBJ2-5, with D hard to call. The CDR3 loop reads CASSESGLQETQYF. As DNA, the CDR3 is TGTGCCAGCAGTGAATCAGGTTTACAAGAGACCCAGTACTTC.